The 32 T cell receptor beta chains presented below share a single source sample, sequenced in a study of T cells after yellow fever vaccination. One entry per CDR3 protein results from TCRdb running MiXCR on the 5' RACE reads. The table has around 590,000 distinct CDR3 sequences, roughly an eighth seen once. This specimen consisted of PBMCs, obtained on the day of the yellow fever booster vaccination. The receptor set was obtained from a man aged 25 to 45 who received the YFV17D yellow fever vaccine.

The genes are TRBV7-2 and TRBJ2-5; no definite D call. The V end was cut by 5 bases, the J end by 2 bases, with 12 bases between. The CDR3 sequence is 14 residues long. Germline CDR1 SGHTA, CDR2 FQGNSA. The CDR3 loop is CASSRRRTQETQYF. For the CDR3, the DNA is TGTGCCAGCAGCCGCCGACGTACTCAAGAGACCCAGTACTTC.

This clonotype was detected a few times. The gene calls are TRBV6-5 and TRBJ2-3; 9 bases align to TRBD2. This CDR3 is 18 amino acids long. Germline V gene lookup returns CDR1 MNHEY and CDR2 SVGAGI. With V trimmed by 2 bases and J by 0 bases, 9 bases remained unmatched. The CDR3 sequence: CASSYGVPLAGSTDTQYF. For the CDR3, the DNA is TGTGCCAGCAGTTACGGAGTCCCCCTAGCGGGAAGCACAGATACGCAGTATTTT.

The chain has TRBV10-3 and TRBJ1-3, with 7 bases fitting TRBD1. Trimming cost V 6 bases and J 3 bases; bases outside gene matches: 5. Germline values: CDR1 ENHRY, CDR2 SYGVKD. The CDR3 is 14 amino acids. CDR3 nucleotides: TGTGCCATCAGAGTTGACAGGGTTGGAAACACCATATATTTT. Its translation is CAIRVDRVGNTIYF.

This clonotype occurred a few times. In DNA, the CDR3 is TGTGCCAGCAGTCAACCCGGAGGAGTCGGGGAGCTGTTTTTT. Residues: CASSQPGGVGELFF. The chain is built from TRBV28 and TRBJ2-2, with D perhaps matching TRBD2 (5 bases). Trimming pared 5 bases from V and 7 bases from J, leaving 14 bases between. Germline V CDR1 and CDR2: MDHEN, SYDVKM. This CDR3 has 14 residues.

This chain joins TRBV6-5 and TRBJ1-2, with D maybe TRBD1 (5 bases). The germline gives CDR1 MNHEY, CDR2 SVGAGI. The CDR3 covers 11 residues. Trimming took 6 bases from V and 8 from J, leaving 10 bases between them. CDR3 sequence (DNA): TGTGCCAGCAGGCGGGGGTTCGGCTACACCTTC. As protein: CASRRGFGYTF.

This clonotype has more than one count but fewer than ten. J is TRBJ2-3 and V is TRBV29-1; D possibly corresponds to TRBD1 (6 bases). The CDR3 has 13 amino acids. Germline V gene data show CDR1 as SQVTM and CDR2 as ANQGSEA. V was clipped by 4 bases and J by 1 base, with 9 bases between them. The CDR3 DNA is TGCAGCGTTGTGGGGGCCGGCACAGATACGCAGTATTTT. It is translated as CSVVGAGTDTQYF.

The V gene is TRBV7-9, the J gene TRBJ2-7; D might be TRBD1 (6 bases). The V gene's germline CDR1 is SEHNR and CDR2 FQNEAQ (reference sequence). V was pared by 5 bases and J by 1 base, with 12 bases between. The CDR3 covers 14 residues. The CDR3 DNA reads as TGTGCCAGCAGCGTGGGGGCCAGATCCTACGAGCAGTACTTC. Its translation is CASSVGARSYEQYF. The full variable domain, in which reference TRBV7-9 and TRBJ2-7 provide the parts outside the CDR3, is DTGVSQNPRHKITKRGQNVTFRCDPISEHNRLYWYRQTLGQGPEFLTYFQNEAQLEKSRLLSDRFSAERPKGSFSTLEIQRTEQGDSAMYLCASSVGARSYEQYFGPGTRLTVT.

This clonotype was seen a handful of times. The chain employs TRBV9 and TRBJ1-2, with no clear D. The CDR3 totals 15 residues. V shed 3 bases and J shed 4 bases, with 16 bases lying between them. Germline V gene sequence: CDR1 SGDLS, CDR2 YYNGEE. The CDR3 DNA reads TGTGCCAGCAGCGCTTTGGGCCCCGGCCGCTATGGCTACACCTTC. It yields the protein CASSALGPGRYGYTF.

The gene calls are TRBV7-2 and TRBJ2-1, with no clear D. CDR3 length equals 15 residues. V was trimmed by 2 bases and J by 10 bases, leaving 18 bases between them. Germline CDR1 SGHTA, CDR2 FQGNSA. CDR3 in amino acids: CASSLNRDRFGEQFF. In DNA form, the CDR3 reads TGTGCCAGCAGCTTAAATCGAGATCGCTTCGGGGAGCAGTTCTTC.

The sample holds a few counts of this clonotype. V gene TRBV7-9 combines with J gene TRBJ2-3, with 7 bases lining up with TRBD2. Per the germline V gene, CDR1 is SEHNR and CDR2 is FQNEAQ (reference sequence). The CDR3 consists of 11 residues. J was trimmed by 6 bases and V by 10 bases; bases with no gene match: 4. The CDR3 is CANSGGDTQYF. For the CDR3, the DNA is TGTGCCAACTCCGGGGGGGATACGCAGTATTTT. The variable domain in full, completed from reference TRBV7-9 and TRBJ2-3, reads DTGVSQNPRHKITKRGQNVTFRCDPISEHNRLYWYRQTLGQGPEFLTYFQNEAQLEKSRLLSDRFSAERPKGSFSTLEIQRTEQGDSAMYLCANSGGDTQYFGPGTRLTVL.

In this sample, this clonotype turned up a few times. The rearrangement links TRBV7-2 to TRBJ1-6; D not resolved. The CDR3 extends over 14 amino acids. Trimming cost V 4 bases and J 7 bases, with 11 bases left between them. Germline CDR1 is SGHTA and CDR2 is FQGNSA. CDR3 bases: TGTGCCAGCAGCTCCGGAGTGGGGAATTCACCCCTCCACTTT. It is translated as CASSSGVGNSPLHF.

The CDR3 spells CASSHLRGTSGSSYNEQFF. The CDR3 DNA sequence: TGTGCCAGCAGCCACCTGCGGGGGACTAGCGGGAGCTCCTACAATGAGCAGTTCTTC. The chain is built from TRBV4-2 and TRBJ2-1; 14 positions match TRBD2. The V segment lost 3 bases and the J segment 0 bases; nucleotides outside the gene matches: 7. The CDR3 totals 19 residues. From germline, CDR1 is LGHNA and CDR2 YNFKEQ.

The genes are TRBV12-3 or TRBV12-4 and TRBJ2-3, with unresolved D. Deletions cut 10 bases from V and 0 bases from J, with 32 bases between. This CDR3 spans 20 amino acids. The CDR3 region is CANPSALEELTGFSTDTQYF. The CDR3 DNA sequence: TGTGCCAACCCATCTGCGTTGGAAGAGCTGACCGGATTTAGCACAGATACGCAGTATTTT.

This clonotype occurred many times. V gene TRBV28 combines with J gene TRBJ2-1; TRBD1 matches 9 bases. The germline CDR1 and CDR2 sequences are MDHEN and SYDVKM. The V and J ends lost 9 bases and 3 bases, in that order; junction bases with no gene match: 3. The CDR3 length is 13 residues. This CDR3 is CASGTGSYNEQFF. DNA for the CDR3: TGTGCCAGTGGGACAGGGAGCTACAATGAGCAGTTCTTC.

This sequence joins TRBV6-6 and TRBJ1-5; D remains unclear. CDR1 is MNHNY and CDR2 is SVGAGI in the germline V gene (reference sequence). This CDR3 has 12 residues. V was pared by 1 base and J by 4 bases, with 2 bases between. Written as DNA, the CDR3 is TGTGCCAGCAGTTACTGGAATCAGCCCCAGCATTTT. Translated, it gives CASSYWNQPQHF.

The CDR3 loop is CASSMAWEAKNIQYF. The CDR3 bases are TGCGCCAGCAGCATGGCCTGGGAGGCCAAAAACATTCAGTACTTC. This chain connects TRBV5-1 to TRBJ2-4, with a possible D match to TRBD2 (5 bases). V was clipped by 4 bases and J by 1 base, with 12 bases between them. This CDR3 is 15 amino acids long. Germline V gene data show CDR1 as SGHRS and CDR2 as YFSETQ.

This clonotype was seen a handful of times. This chain joins TRBV11-2 and TRBJ2-1, with no clear D. Germline assignment: CDR1 SGHAT and CDR2 FQNNGV. The CDR3 runs 18 residues. Trimming removed 0 bases from V and 7 bases from J, with 22 bases in between. CDR3 amino acids: CASSLDPFRRRMSNEQFF. CDR3 nucleotide sequence: TGTGCCAGCAGCTTAGACCCCTTCCGTCGGCGTATGAGTAATGAGCAGTTCTTC.

This clonotype was counted at least ten times. The J gene is TRBJ2-7, the V gene TRBV28, with 7 bases fitting TRBD1. Germline-derived CDR1 and CDR2 are MDHEN and SYDVKM. The V and J ends lost 5 bases and 4 bases, in that order; junction bases with no gene match: 8. This CDR3 region has 14 residues. The CDR3 spells CASSRDSGIYEQYF. The CDR3 bases are TGTGCCAGCAGTCGGGACAGCGGAATTTACGAGCAGTACTTC.

In this sample, this clonotype turned up a few times. V is TRBV20-1 and J is TRBJ2-7; TRBD2 aligns across 10 bases. The V and J ends lost 0 bases and 3 bases, in that order; junction bases with no gene match: 5. The CDR3 spans 15 residues. The germline V gene has CDR1 DFQATT and CDR2 SNEGSKA (reference sequence). CDR3 residues: CSARDVAGGRYEQYF. CDR3 bases: TGCAGTGCTAGAGATGTAGCGGGAGGCCGCTACGAGCAGTACTTC.

This rearrangement joins TRBV7-2 to TRBJ2-4; TRBD2 aligns across 8 bases. Per germline, CDR1 SGHTA and CDR2 FQGNSA. The junction had 8 bases not matched to a gene; V was cut back by 2 bases and J by 2 bases. The CDR3 contains 17 residues. CDR3 residues: CASSLTVSGSSKNIQYF. CDR3 coding DNA: TGTGCCAGCAGCTTAACCGTCAGCGGGAGTTCCAAAAACATTCAGTACTTC.

This clonotype was recorded a few times. V gene TRBV15 combines with J gene TRBJ2-3; TRBD2 matches 8 bases. CDR3 length equals 16 residues. After removal of 3 bases from V and 5 bases from J, the junction contained 10 bases not matched to a gene. Looked up from germline, CDR1 is LNHNV and CDR2 is YYDKDF (reference sequence). This CDR3 reads CATSSHGREVLDTQYF. CDR3 in DNA: TGTGCCACCAGCAGTCACGGGCGGGAGGTACTAGATACGCAGTATTTT.

CDR3 amino acids: CASSYGGTNYGYTF. The CDR3 nucleotides read TGTGCCAGCAGTTACGGTGGCACCAACTATGGCTACACCTTC. The chain couples TRBV6-5 to TRBJ1-2; no clear D gene. Per germline, CDR1 MNHEY and CDR2 SVGAGI. The V end lost 2 bases, the J end lost 2 bases, and 9 bases lay between the germline ends. The CDR3 runs 14 residues.

This clonotype has just a few counts. The J gene is TRBJ2-1, the V gene TRBV18, with a possible D match to TRBD1 (6 bases). Trimming shortened V by 1 base and J by 6 bases, and 22 bases separated the two germline ends. Germline CDR1 KGHSH, CDR2 LQKENI. This CDR3 is built from 18 residues. CDR3 region: CASSPRVGPQGKSNEQFF. CDR3 in DNA: TGTGCCAGCTCACCACGGGTAGGGCCGCAGGGGAAGAGCAATGAGCAGTTCTTC. Supplemented by reference TRBV18 and TRBJ2-1, the full variable domain reads NAGVMQNPRHLVRRRGQEARLRCSPMKGHSHVYWYRQLPEEGLKFMVYLQKENIIDESGMPKERFSAEFPKEGPSILRIQQVVRGDSAAYFCASSPRVGPQGKSNEQFFGPGTRLTVL.

This clonotype turned up a few times. The chain employs TRBV30 and TRBJ2-7; no clear D. The CDR3 sequence is 16 residues long. Trimming left V 0 bases short and J 2 bases short, with 17 bases between. CDR1 is GTSNPN and CDR2 is SVGIG in the germline V gene (reference sequence). CDR3 in amino acids: CAWSVLARPAPYEQYF. The CDR3 DNA reads TGTGCCTGGAGTGTCCTGGCGCGCCCAGCGCCCTACGAGCAGTACTTC.

This clonotype was observed at least ten times. V usage is TRBV5-4 and J usage is TRBJ2-1, with D possibly being TRBD2 (6 bases). This CDR3 spans 15 amino acids. Trimming pared 2 bases from V and 0 bases from J, leaving 9 bases between. Germline V gives CDR1 SGHNT, CDR2 YYREEE (reference sequence). The CDR3 sequence is CASSFAGGSYNEQFF. DNA for the CDR3: TGTGCCAGCAGCTTCGCCGGGGGCTCCTACAATGAGCAGTTCTTC.

J is TRBJ2-5 and V is TRBV20-1; 9 nucleotides match TRBD2. CDR3 length: 14 amino acids. The germline V gene encodes CDR1 DFQATT and CDR2 SNEGSKA (reference sequence). The J segment lost 4 bases and the V segment lost 3 bases, leaving 6 bases of the junction unmatched. CDR3 protein: CSASRREGGETQYF. The DNA for the CDR3 is TGCAGTGCTAGCCGGCGGGAGGGGGGAGAGACCCAGTACTTC.

This clonotype was seen many times. The chain links TRBV15 to TRBJ1-5, with 7 nucleotides matching TRBD1. CDR3 length: 14 amino acids. V lost 9 bases to trimming and J lost 4 bases; unmatched junction nucleotides: 9. CDR1 is LNHNV and CDR2 is YYDKDF in the germline V gene (reference sequence). CDR3 in DNA: TGTGCCACTAGACCCGGGACAGCTAATCAGCCCCAGCATTTT. Translating gives CATRPGTANQPQHF.

The genes are TRBV6-2 or TRBV6-3 and TRBJ1-5; 7 bases are a match to TRBD1. The CDR3 contains 14 residues. Germline values: CDR1 MNHEY, CDR2 SVGEGT. V lost 5 bases to trimming and J lost 7 bases; unmatched junction nucleotides: 8. The CDR3, as DNA: TGTGCCAGCAGTCTAGTGACAGGGTTCCAGCCCCAGCATTTT. This gives the protein CASSLVTGFQPQHF.

The chain uses TRBV27 and TRBJ2-1; no definite D call. Germline-derived CDR1 and CDR2 are MNHEY and SMNVEV (reference sequence). The V and J ends lost 0 bases and 1 base respectively, with 10 bases between them. The CDR3 runs to 16 residues. The CDR3 DNA is TGTGCCAGCAGTTTATCTGCGCGGAGTTCCTACAATGAGCAGTTCTTC. Its translation is CASSLSARSSYNEQFF.

V is TRBV5-1 and J is TRBJ1-1; 7 nucleotides align to TRBD1. This CDR3 is built from 12 residues. Germline V gene data show CDR1 as SGHRS and CDR2 as YFSETQ. Germline trimming cut 2 bases from V and 8 bases from J; bases unmatched to any gene: 3. CDR3 protein: CASSFGTAEAFF. CDR3 DNA sequence: TGCGCCAGCAGCTTTGGGACAGCCGAAGCTTTCTTT. Together with reference TRBV5-1 and TRBJ1-1, the CDR3 gives the full variable domain: KAGVTQTPRYLIKTRGQQVTLSCSPISGHRSVSWYQQTPGQGLQFLFEYFSETQRNKGNFPGRFSGRQFSNSRSEMNVSTLELGDSALYLCASSFGTAEAFFGQGTRLTVV.

This clonotype was observed at least ten times. The rearrangement links TRBV7-8 to TRBJ2-7; 8 nucleotides line up with TRBD1. Germline V lookup: CDR1 SGHVS, CDR2 FQNEAQ. Trimming took 4 bases from V and 6 from J; bases not matched to a gene: 8. The CDR3 is 14 amino acids. CDR3 sequence (DNA): TGTGCCAGCAGCTCACCGACCGGACAGGGCGAGCAGTACTTC. Its translation: CASSSPTGQGEQYF.

This chain connects TRBV3-1 to TRBJ1-1; perhaps TRBD1 as D (5 bases). CDR3 length: 11 residues. The V gene lost 3 bases and the J gene lost 7 bases, with 6 bases spanning the gap. CDR1 LGHDT and CDR2 YNNKEL come from the germline V gene (reference sequence). In DNA form, the CDR3 reads TGTGCCAGCAGCCATGGGGGTGAAGCTTTCTTT. It encodes CASSHGGEAFF.